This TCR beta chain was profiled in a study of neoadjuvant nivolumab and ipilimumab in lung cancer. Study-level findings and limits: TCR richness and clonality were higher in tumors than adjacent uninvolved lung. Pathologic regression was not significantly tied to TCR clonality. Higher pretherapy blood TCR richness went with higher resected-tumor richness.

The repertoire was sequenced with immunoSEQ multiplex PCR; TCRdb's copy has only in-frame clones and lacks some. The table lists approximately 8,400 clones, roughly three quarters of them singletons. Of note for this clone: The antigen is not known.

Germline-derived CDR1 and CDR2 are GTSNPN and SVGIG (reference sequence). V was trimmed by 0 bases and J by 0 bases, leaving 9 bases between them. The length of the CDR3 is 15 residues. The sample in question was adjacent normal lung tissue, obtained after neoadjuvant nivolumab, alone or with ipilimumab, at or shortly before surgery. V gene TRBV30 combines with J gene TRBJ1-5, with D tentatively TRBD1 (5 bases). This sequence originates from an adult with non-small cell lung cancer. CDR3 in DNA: TGTGCCTGGAGTGTAGGACAACCTAGCAATCAGCCCCAGCATTTT. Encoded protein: CAWSVGQPSNQPQHF.